This T cell receptor (beta chain) stems from a study of beta chain features in type 1 diabetes. Notes on the study in general: Patients with type 1 diabetes carried fewer insertions and had more deletions at their VDJ junctions. Type 1 diabetes patients had TCRB CDR3s that were shorter (moderately but significantly so) in all four CD4+ subsets.

This clone was seen a handful of times. Antigen specificity is unknown. The V and J ends lost 4 bases and 2 bases respectively, with 12 bases between them. This CDR3 contains 14 residues. Germline CDR1 LNHDA, CDR2 SQIVND (reference sequence). Expressed TCRB transcripts were sequenced because the isolated RNA had all been reverse transcribed beforehand. Repertoires were generated with immunoSEQ multiplex PCR, while TCRdb's copy carries only in-frame clones and drops some. Of 250,000 to 300,000 clones in the sample, 24% were seen once. Sequencing was carried out using naive CD4+ T cells from blood. The clonotype originates from a woman aged 25-40 years with type 1 diabetes. This chain links TRBV19 with TRBJ2-7, with D tentatively TRBD1 (6 bases). This chain's CDR3 is CASSTTGLTYEQYF. CDR3 bases: TGTGCCAGTAGTACAACAGGGTTAACCTACGAGCAGTACTTC.